The rows below give T cell receptor beta chains drawn from one sample of a study of T-cell memory formation after mild COVID-19. TCRdb re-analysed the 5' RACE reads in MiXCR, keeping a single row per CDR3 protein. The table lists 160,000 or so distinct CDR3 sequences, about a third of them singletons. The sample comprised PBMCs or a T cell subset sorted from them (not recorded which). The receptors stem from an adult woman who had mild COVID-19 (a few samples of this study predate the infection). Cell type and time point are not known. The CDR3 runs from the conserved cysteine through the conserved F or W. The order of the fields is V gene, D gene, CDR3 protein. A D gene is named only where the DNA matches it firmly.

>TRBV20-1|TRBD2
CSARPPGGVGELFF
>TRBV12-3/TRBV12-4|-
CASRYSNQPQHF
>TRBV7-9|-
CASSLSRTDTQYF
>TRBV6-2/TRBV6-3|-
CASTFRQPQDGYTF
>TRBV7-3|-
CASSPLGAVFEQFF
>TRBV5-1|-
CASSLEGDGPNIQYF
>TRBV4-2|TRBD2
CASSQQLAGSTDTQYF
>TRBV20-1|TRBD1
CSSNRGLRDNEQFF
>TRBV6-5|-
CASSYGQGVEQYF
>TRBV20-1|-
CSARRTLTDTQYF
>TRBV7-7|-
CASSFKQGGGNEQFF
>TRBV29-1|TRBD1
CSVRWGTGSSPLHF
>TRBV10-3|TRBD2
CAIRGLANTGELFF
>TRBV20-1|TRBD2
CSARDLSGGETYEQYF
>TRBV4-3|TRBD1
CASSQEQGPTAKLFF
>TRBV20-1|-
CSASGGSEQFF
>TRBV6-5|TRBD2
CASSSLTAGDSYNEQFF
>TRBV7-9|TRBD2
CASSLTSADNEQFF
>TRBV5-6|-
CASSGDPAVYEQYF
>TRBV9|-
CASSVLGQSTDTQYF
>TRBV29-1|-
CSVQDGNQPQHF
>TRBV7-9|-
CASREGPEETQYF
>TRBV5-4|-
CASALSPALLQETQYF
>TRBV20-1|-
CSAHLAGGLGLAKNIQYF
>TRBV5-8|-
CASSLGTLDTRKETQYF
>TRBV3-1|TRBD2
CAVGGGPVEELFF
>TRBV6-5|TRBD2
CASSVAGERREQYF
>TRBV29-1|-
CSVGGGRTDTQYF
>TRBV6-1|TRBD1
CASSPWTGSKNIQYF
>TRBV7-9|TRBD1
CASSPRGLDTQYF
>TRBV4-1|-
CASSQEGGQETQYF
>TRBV6-2/TRBV6-3|-
CASSSYSEQYF
>TRBV12-3/TRBV12-4|TRBD1
CASSAMTGFQGATIYF
>TRBV29-1|TRBD2
CSFTGTSVYEQYF
>TRBV5-4|TRBD2
CASASGRADTDTQYF
>TRBV7-9|-
CASSLIDSSVSPLHF
>TRBV7-9|-
CASSPVSGELFF
>TRBV20-1|-
CSASPAAGDEQFF
>TRBV24-1|TRBD2
CATSDPLAGGYNEQFF
>TRBV20-1|-
CSARGDSLFRQFF
>TRBV12-3/TRBV12-4|-
CASSREGELFF
>TRBV4-3|-
CASSQDSGNTGELFF
>TRBV12-3/TRBV12-4|-
CASSQTGRNQPQHF
>TRBV29-1|-
CSVARDRGSLEYF
>TRBV24-1|-
CATSDPGRSPGYTF